The entry below describes one TCR beta chain. What it binds is not known. The data derive from a study of blood T cells in healthy people across ages. Study-wide results and caveats: The recorded TCR beta diversity per million T cells decreased in a roughly linear manner with age.

The germline CDR1 and CDR2 sequences are SEHNR and FQNEAQ (reference sequence). This CDR3 comprises 16 residues. V lost 5 bases and J lost 4; bases outside the gene matches: 10. Each sample gave at least 6.5 million isolated PBMCs. The amount of total RNA extracted per sample was at least 5.5 micrograms. A J-beta primer mix and a sample-barcoded 5' primer were used in a second PCR of roughly 6 to 11 cycles. TCRdb independently ran MiXCR on the 5' RACE reads; one entry per CDR3 protein. The data show 550,000 to 800,000 distinct CDR3 sequences, around 20% seen once. The sequenced sample consisted of blood. The receptor comes from a man between 65 and 85 years old in good health. This rearrangement joins TRBV7-9 to TRBJ2-1; TRBD2 matches 8 bases. This CDR3 is CASSPGGGRVYNEQFF. The DNA of the CDR3 is TGTGCCAGCAGCCCGGGGGGGGGGCGCGTATACAATGAGCAGTTCTTC.